This T cell receptor (beta chain) was sequenced during a study of beta chain features in type 1 diabetes. Findings of the study overall: A moderate, significant TCRB CDR3 shortening appeared in type 1 diabetes across four CD4+ subsets. It was possible that PCR favored shorter templates, equally so in patients and controls.

Germline-derived CDR1 and CDR2 are SNHLY and FYNNEI. The CDR3 has 14 residues. V shed 3 bases, J shed 4 bases, and the junction held 3 bases outside the gene matches. The isolated RNA, all of it, was reverse transcribed, so expressed TCRB transcripts were what got sequenced. Assay used: immunoSEQ multiplex PCR; TCRdb lists only in-frame clones, some missing. Seen here are 430,000 or so clones, more than 9.5% observed once, and the top ten hold 0.045% to 0.05%. This clone has just a few counts. The antigen remains unidentified. The rearrangement links TRBV2 to TRBJ2-3, with 8 bases fitting TRBD1. This clonotype was sampled from a woman aged 18-29 years in good health. Material for sequencing was naive CD4+ T cells from blood. CDR3 bases: TGTGCCAGCAGTGAGACAGGGGCCCCAGATACGCAGTATTTT. Translated, it gives CASSETGAPDTQYF.